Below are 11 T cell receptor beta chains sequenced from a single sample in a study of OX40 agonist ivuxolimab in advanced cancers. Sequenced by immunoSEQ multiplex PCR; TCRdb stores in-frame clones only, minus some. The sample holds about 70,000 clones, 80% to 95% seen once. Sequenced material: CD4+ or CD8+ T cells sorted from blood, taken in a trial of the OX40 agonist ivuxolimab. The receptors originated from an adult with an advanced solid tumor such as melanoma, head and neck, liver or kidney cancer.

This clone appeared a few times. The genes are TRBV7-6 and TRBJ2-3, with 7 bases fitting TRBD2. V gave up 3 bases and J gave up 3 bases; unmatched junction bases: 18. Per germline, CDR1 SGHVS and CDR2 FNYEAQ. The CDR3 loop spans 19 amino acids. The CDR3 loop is CASSFGRNSRGGATDTQYF. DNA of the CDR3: TGTGCCAGCAGCTTCGGAAGAAACTCGCGGGGAGGGGCGACAGATACGCAGTATTTT.

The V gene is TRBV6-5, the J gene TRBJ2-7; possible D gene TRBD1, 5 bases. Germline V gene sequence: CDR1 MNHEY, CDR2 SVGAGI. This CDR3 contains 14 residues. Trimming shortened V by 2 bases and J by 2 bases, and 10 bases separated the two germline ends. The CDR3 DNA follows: TGTGCCAGCAGTTACGGGTCAGGGCCCTACGAGCAGTACTTC. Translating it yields CASSYGSGPYEQYF.

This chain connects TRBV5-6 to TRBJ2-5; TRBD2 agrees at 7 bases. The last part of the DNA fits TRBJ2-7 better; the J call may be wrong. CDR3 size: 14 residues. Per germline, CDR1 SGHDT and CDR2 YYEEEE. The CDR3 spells CASSLGTSSYEQYF. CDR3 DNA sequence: TGTGCCAGCAGCTTGGGGACTAGCTCCTACGAGCAGTACTTC.

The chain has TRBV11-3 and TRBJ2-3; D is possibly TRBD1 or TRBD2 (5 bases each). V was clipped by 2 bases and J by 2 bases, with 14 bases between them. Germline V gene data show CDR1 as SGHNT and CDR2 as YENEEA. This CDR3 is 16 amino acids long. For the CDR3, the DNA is TGTGCCAGCAGCTTACGTAGAGGGGATGACACAGATACGCAGTATTTT. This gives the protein CASSLRRGDDTDTQYF.

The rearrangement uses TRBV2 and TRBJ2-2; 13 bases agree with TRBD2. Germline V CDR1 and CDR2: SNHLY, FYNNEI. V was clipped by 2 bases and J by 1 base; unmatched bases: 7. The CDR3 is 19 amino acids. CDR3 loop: CASSERGLAGNWNTGELFF. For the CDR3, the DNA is TGTGCCAGCAGTGAAAGGGGACTAGCGGGGAACTGGAACACCGGGGAGCTGTTTTTT.

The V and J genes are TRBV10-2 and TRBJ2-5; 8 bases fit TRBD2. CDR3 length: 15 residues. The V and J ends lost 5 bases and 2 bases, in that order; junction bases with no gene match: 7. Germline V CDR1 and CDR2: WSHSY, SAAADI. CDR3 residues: CASSPITSGQETQYF. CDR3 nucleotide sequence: TGCGCCAGCAGTCCGATTACTAGCGGACAAGAGACCCAGTACTTC.

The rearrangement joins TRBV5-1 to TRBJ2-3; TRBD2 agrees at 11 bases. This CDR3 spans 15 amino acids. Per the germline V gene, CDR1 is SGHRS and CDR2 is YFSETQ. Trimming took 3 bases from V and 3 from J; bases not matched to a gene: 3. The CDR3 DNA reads TGCGCCAGCAGCTCGACTAGCGGGGTTACAGATACGCAGTATTTT. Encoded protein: CASSSTSGVTDTQYF.

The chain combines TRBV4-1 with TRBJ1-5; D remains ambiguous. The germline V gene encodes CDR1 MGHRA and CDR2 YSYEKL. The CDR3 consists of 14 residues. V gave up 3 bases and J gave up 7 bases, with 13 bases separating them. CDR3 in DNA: TGCGCCAGCAGCCATGCCATGACTGAACAGCCCCAGCATTTT. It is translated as CASSHAMTEQPQHF.

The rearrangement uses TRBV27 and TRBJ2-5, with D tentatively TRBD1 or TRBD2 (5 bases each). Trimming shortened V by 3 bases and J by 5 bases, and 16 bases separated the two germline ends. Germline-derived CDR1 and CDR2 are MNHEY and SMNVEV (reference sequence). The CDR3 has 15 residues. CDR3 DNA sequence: TGTGCCAGCAGTTTCCGCCGAGCTTGGGGGGAGACCCAGTACTTC. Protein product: CASSFRRAWGETQYF.

The CDR3 DNA is TGTGCCAGCATTGGGCAGGCCGATGAAAAACTGTTTTTT. Its protein is CASIGQADEKLFF. The rearrangement uses TRBV7-9 and TRBJ1-4; D unresolved. The CDR3 spans 13 residues. Germline-derived CDR1 and CDR2 are SEHNR and FQNEAQ (reference sequence). Trimming cost V 7 bases and J 6 bases, with 12 bases left between them.

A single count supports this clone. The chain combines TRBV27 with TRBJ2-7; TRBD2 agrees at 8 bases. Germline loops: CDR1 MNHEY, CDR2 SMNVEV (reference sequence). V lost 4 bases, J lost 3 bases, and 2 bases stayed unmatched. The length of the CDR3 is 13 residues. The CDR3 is CASSYTSGYEQYF. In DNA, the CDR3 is TGTGCCAGCAGTTATACTAGCGGCTACGAGCAGTACTTC.